Following are 22 T cell receptor beta chains from one sample sequenced in a study of shared clonotypes between healthy human individuals. The repertoire was sequenced with immunoSEQ multiplex PCR; TCRdb's copy has only in-frame clones and lacks some. This repertoire shows roughly 2.5 million clones, more than 80% found once; its top ten account for 0.14%. The sample was naive CD4+ T cells sorted from blood. Described subset: CD45RA+ positively selected. These receptor sequences come from a man aged 18-30 years in good health.

Comments on this clone: In the same sample, other DNA sequences code for this CDR3. The chain is built from TRBV18 and TRBJ1-3; no reliable D call. Germline CDR1 is KGHSH and CDR2 is LQKENI. CDR3 length: 12 residues. Trimming removed 1 base at V and 4 bases at J, with 2 bases between. The CDR3 is CASSPQGNTIYF. The CDR3 DNA follows: TGTGCCAGCTCACCACAGGGAAACACCATATATTTT.

The J gene is TRBJ2-1, the V gene TRBV30; D is uncertain. Germline loops: CDR1 GTSNPN, CDR2 SVGIG (reference sequence). The CDR3 extends over 15 amino acids. Trimming pared 0 bases from V and 3 bases from J, leaving 12 bases between. CDR3 sequence (DNA): TGTGCCTGGAGTGTAGGGTCGGCGCTCTACAATGAGCAGTTCTTC. Its protein product is CAWSVGSALYNEQFF.

This chain joins TRBV21-1 and TRBJ1-4. TRBV21-1 is a pseudogene segment. The CDR3 contains 14 residues. The DNA of the CDR3 is TGTGCCAGCAGCAATAGGAGTCTATACGAAAAACTGTTTTTT. It yields the protein CASSNRSLYEKLFF.

The chain combines TRBV10-3 with TRBJ1-5; no reliable D call. The CDR3 runs 12 residues. With 3 bases removed from V and 5 bases from J, the gap between germline ends came to 5 bases. The V gene's germline CDR1 is ENHRY and CDR2 SYGVKD. The DNA of the CDR3 is TGTGCCATCAGTGACTCAGATCAGCCCCAGCATTTT. Translation gives CAISDSDQPQHF.

J is TRBJ1-2 and V is TRBV10-2; 7 bases are shared with TRBD1. J gave up 8 bases and V 0 bases, and 3 bases lay outside the gene matches. This CDR3 region has 13 residues. CDR1 is WSHSY, CDR2 SAAADI, per germline. CDR3 protein: CASSESGQKGYTF. The CDR3 nucleotides read TGCGCCAGCAGTGAGTCGGGACAGAAGGGCTACACCTTC.

On this clone: The sample carries other DNA sequences with the same CDR3. This chain connects TRBV29-1 to TRBJ1-2, with 7 bases matching TRBD1. Germline CDR1 is SQVTM and CDR2 is ANQGSEA. J gave up 2 bases and V 7 bases, and 4 bases lay outside the gene matches. The CDR3 consists of 12 residues. CDR3: CSGGTANYGYTF. CDR3 sequence (DNA): TGCAGCGGTGGGACAGCCAACTATGGCTACACCTTC.

The chain recombines TRBV28 with TRBJ1-2; D may be TRBD1 (6 bases). CDR3 length: 14 residues. Germline loops: CDR1 MDHEN, CDR2 SYDVKM. V gave up 2 bases and J gave up 4 bases, with 11 bases separating them. CDR3 in amino acids: CASSLATGIYGYTF. DNA for the CDR3: TGTGCCAGCAGTTTAGCTACAGGGATCTATGGCTACACCTTC.

In DNA, the CDR3 is TGTGCCAGCAGCTTAGCTTTAGGGACAGGGGGCACTGAAGCTTTCTTT. It encodes CASSLALGTGGTEAFF. The rearrangement uses TRBV7-9 and TRBJ1-1, with 11 nucleotides matching TRBD1. Germline V gene lookup returns CDR1 SEHNR and CDR2 FQNEAQ (reference sequence). Trimming at V came to 0 bases and at J to 4 bases, leaving 4 bases not matched to a gene. CDR3 length: 16 amino acids.

As regards this clone: Other nucleotide sequences from this sample produce the same CDR3. V usage is TRBV19 and J usage is TRBJ1-2, with TRBD1 as a possible D gene (6 bases). CDR1 is LNHDA, CDR2 SQIVND, per germline (reference sequence). V lost 1 base to trimming and J lost 2 bases, with 11 bases between them. The CDR3 contains 15 residues. CDR3 sequence: CASSIVLGQNYGYTF. CDR3 sequence (DNA): TGTGCCAGTAGTATAGTTCTAGGACAGAACTATGGCTACACCTTC.

This clone has just one count. The J gene is TRBJ2-1, the V gene TRBV12-5; no firm D call. CDR3 length: 11 residues. Germline-derived CDR1 and CDR2 are LGHNT and FRNRAP. Trimming pared 4 bases from V and 12 bases from J, leaving 10 bases between. The chain's CDR3 is CASGSSGRQFF. For the CDR3, the DNA is TGTGCTAGTGGTTCCTCGGGTAGGCAGTTCTTC.

In this sample, this clone turned up a few times. The chain uses TRBV19 and TRBJ1-5, with D unclear. V shed 5 bases and J shed 0 bases, with 8 bases lying between them. The CDR3 has 14 amino acids. Germline V CDR1 and CDR2: LNHDA, SQIVND (reference sequence). The CDR3 protein is CASSPGNSNQPQHF. In DNA form, the CDR3 reads TGTGCCAGTAGTCCGGGCAATAGCAATCAGCCCCAGCATTTT.

The chain combines TRBV7-8 with TRBJ2-7; 13 bases map to TRBD2. The V segment lost 1 base and the J segment 7 bases; nucleotides outside the gene matches: 4. Germline loops: CDR1 SGHVS, CDR2 FQNEAQ. The CDR3 totals 15 residues. In DNA, the CDR3 is TGTGCCAGCAGCTTAGAACTAGCGGGAGGGTGGGAGCAGTACTTC. Translated: CASSLELAGGWEQYF.

Only one count was recorded for this clone. The chain carries TRBV5-1 and TRBJ1-2; D gene uncertain. Germline V gene sequence: CDR1 SGHRS, CDR2 YFSETQ. This CDR3 has 15 amino acids. With 0 bases removed from V and 4 bases from J, the gap between germline ends came to 13 bases. CDR3 region: CASSLVEGWSYGYTF. The CDR3 DNA reads TGCGCCAGCAGCTTGGTCGAGGGCTGGAGCTATGGCTACACCTTC.

The J gene is TRBJ1-6, the V gene TRBV5-1; TRBD1 is a possible D gene (5 bases). Germline V gives CDR1 SGHRS, CDR2 YFSETQ. The V end lost 0 bases, the J end lost 10 bases, and 17 bases lay between the germline ends. The CDR3 has 16 residues. The CDR3 nucleotides read TGCGCCAGCAGCTTGGGGCTAAACGGGGCAGACTCACCCCTCCACTTT. The encoded protein is CASSLGLNGADSPLHF.

As regards this clone: Other DNA sequences in this specimen translate into the identical CDR3. The chain has TRBV5-1 and TRBJ2-3; D perhaps matches TRBD1 (6 bases). Germline loops: CDR1 SGHRS, CDR2 YFSETQ. This CDR3 is built from 15 residues. V was trimmed by 0 bases and J by 1 base, leaving 9 bases between them. DNA of the CDR3: TGCGCCAGCAGCTTGGGGGACACTCGCACAGATACGCAGTATTTT. This sequence encodes CASSLGDTRTDTQYF.

The rearrangement links TRBV20-1 to TRBJ1-2; D remains ambiguous. V was pared by 6 bases and J by 6 bases, with 11 bases between. The CDR3 covers 11 residues. Germline-derived CDR1 and CDR2 are DFQATT and SNEGSKA (reference sequence). DNA of the CDR3: TGCAGTGCCCAGGACCCTAATGGCTACACCTTC. Residues: CSAQDPNGYTF.

Worth noting for this clone: This specimen includes other DNA sequences encoding the same CDR3. The V and J genes are TRBV5-1 and TRBJ2-1; 11 bases agree with TRBD2. CDR3 length: 15 residues. V was clipped by 0 bases and J by 6 bases; unmatched bases: 2. The germline gives CDR1 SGHRS, CDR2 YFSETQ. The CDR3 loop is CASSLDLAGGNEQFF. The CDR3 DNA is TGCGCCAGCAGCTTGGACCTAGCGGGGGGCAATGAGCAGTTCTTC.

This clone was picked up one time. J is TRBJ1-4 and V is TRBV6-5, with 8 bases fitting TRBD1. Per the germline V gene, CDR1 is MNHEY and CDR2 is SVGAGI. Germline trimming cut 4 bases from V and 8 bases from J; bases unmatched to any gene: 6. CDR3 length: 14 amino acids. The CDR3 DNA is TGTGCCAGCAGTTCCTGGACAGGGATGGAAAAACTGTTTTTT. Protein product: CASSSWTGMEKLFF.

As for this clone: At the DNA level, this CDR3 is encoded by other sequences in the same sample as well. The gene calls are TRBV11-2 and TRBJ2-7, with D hard to call. The CDR3 spans 13 residues. V was clipped by 3 bases and J by 1 base, with 7 bases between them. Germline V CDR1 and CDR2: SGHAT, FQNNGV. CDR3: CASSLRASYEQYF. The DNA for the CDR3 is TGTGCCAGCAGCTTGCGCGCATCCTACGAGCAGTACTTC. The full variable domain, rest sourced from reference TRBV11-2 and TRBJ2-7, is EAGVAQSPRYKIIEKRQSVAFWCNPISGHATLYWYQQILGQGPKLLIQFQNNGVVDDSQLPKDRFSAERLKGVDSTLKIQPAKLEDSAVYLCASSLRASYEQYFGPGTRLTVT.

A remark on this clone: The same CDR3 can be traced to other DNA sequences in this sample. V is TRBV30 and J is TRBJ2-7; D tentatively fits TRBD1 or TRBD2 (5 bases each). The V gene's germline CDR1 is GTSNPN and CDR2 SVGIG (reference sequence). The CDR3 is made up of 12 amino acids. With 0 bases removed from V and 4 bases from J, the gap between germline ends came to 7 bases. The CDR3 coding sequence is TGTGCCTGGAGTGTGGGGGATTACGAGCAGTACTTC. Its translation is CAWSVGDYEQYF.

This clone appeared once. This chain joins TRBV5-5 and TRBJ2-5; D possibly corresponds to TRBD2 (5 bases). Per germline, CDR1 SGHKS and CDR2 YYEKEE (reference sequence). CDR3 length equals 14 residues. V was pared by 0 bases and J by 2 bases, with 8 bases between. The CDR3 DNA reads TGTGCCAGCAGCTTGGTTAGCGTACAAGAGACCCAGTACTTC. This gives the protein CASSLVSVQETQYF. Full variable domain (rest looked up from reference TRBV5-5 and TRBJ2-5): DAGVTQSPTHLIKTRGQQVTLRCSPISGHKSVSWYQQVLGQGPQFIFQYYEKEERGRGNFPDRFSARQFPNYSSELNVNALLLGDSALYLCASSLVSVQETQYFGPGTRLLVL.

Remarks on this clone: Other DNA sequences in the same sample also yield this CDR3. The V and J genes are TRBV7-9 and TRBJ1-1; no reliable D call. With 1 base removed from V and 0 bases from J, the gap between germline ends came to 6 bases. The CDR3 has 14 amino acids. Germline values: CDR1 SEHNR, CDR2 FQNEAQ (reference sequence). CDR3 coding DNA: TGTGCCAGCAGCTTAGAGCTTTTGAACACTGAAGCTTTCTTT. Translation gives CASSLELLNTEAFF.